Sequencing of this T cell receptor beta chain was carried out in a study of response to subunit inactivated influenza vaccine. Each CDR3 protein is one row after TCRdb ran MiXCR on the RT-PCR reads. The data show around 750,000 distinct CDR3 sequences, roughly 20% seen once. Germline V gives CDR1 LNHDA, CDR2 SQIVND (reference sequence). This CDR3 has 19 amino acids. The ends lost 6 bases at V and 0 bases at J; junction bases unmatched: 12. This chain connects TRBV19 to TRBJ2-6, with TRBD2 matching over 9 bases. The clonotype was recovered from a man between 50 and 59 years old who received an inactivated influenza vaccine. The sample in question was PBMCs from blood, obtained about 5 days after vaccination. The CDR3: CASRSPRLAGSSGANVLTF. The CDR3 DNA reads TGTGCCAGTAGATCCCCCCGCCTAGCGGGGTCCTCTGGGGCCAACGTCCTGACTTTC.